Below, 11 T cell receptor beta chains from the same sample are listed, as sequenced in a study of shared clonotypes between healthy human individuals. Repertoires were generated with immunoSEQ multiplex PCR, while TCRdb's copy carries only in-frame clones and drops some. The sample has 1 million to 1.2 million clones, about 72% seen once. The sample comprised memory CD4+ T cells from PBMCs. Documented subset: CD45RA-negative fraction. The receptors were gathered from a man aged 18-30 years in good health. Some clones in this sample may be carry-over from other donors' samples.

This clone was picked up many times. The V gene is TRBV5-4, the J gene TRBJ2-7; 12 nucleotides agree with TRBD2. The CDR3 has 14 residues. Germline loops: CDR1 SGHNT, CDR2 YYREEE (reference sequence). V trimming: 0 bases; J trimming: 12 bases; junction bases outside the gene matches: 7. The CDR3 DNA sequence: TGTGCCAGCAGCTTGGTCGGTACTAGCGGGGGGTGGTACTTC. It encodes CASSLVGTSGGWYF.

A remark on this clone: This could be a read error, since a much larger clone is one nucleotide away. The chain has TRBV11-2 and TRBJ2-2, with 7 positions matching TRBD1. With V trimmed by 5 bases and J by 5 bases, 2 bases remained unmatched. Germline V lookup: CDR1 SGHAT, CDR2 FQNNGV. There are 13 residues in the CDR3. CDR3 in DNA: TGTGCCAGCAGCCTACAGGGGACCGGGGAGCTGTTTTTT. Protein sequence: CASSLQGTGELFF.

The sample holds a few counts of this clone. The chain uses TRBV4-2 and TRBJ1-1; perhaps TRBD1 as D (5 bases). This CDR3 region has 15 residues. With 2 bases removed from V and 3 bases from J, the gap between germline ends came to 13 bases. Germline V gives CDR1 LGHNA, CDR2 YNFKEQ. CDR3 sequence reads: CASSQSTQGDTEAFF. The CDR3 DNA is TGTGCCAGCAGCCAATCCACTCAGGGAGACACTGAAGCTTTCTTT.

Many counts were recorded for this clone. This sequence joins TRBV29-1 and TRBJ1-1; the match to TRBD1 covers 8 bases. After removal of 6 bases from V and 3 bases from J, the junction contained 3 bases not matched to a gene. The CDR3 is 12 residues long. In germline, CDR1 is SQVTM, CDR2 ANQGSEA. DNA of the CDR3: TGCAGCGTGGACAGGGATGACACTGAAGCTTTCTTT. Amino acids: CSVDRDDTEAFF. The entire variable domain, with the rest obtained from reference TRBV29-1 and TRBJ1-1, is as follows: SAVISQKPSRDICQRGTSLTIQCQVDSQVTMMFWYRQQPGQSLTLIATANQGSEATYESGFVIDKFPISRPNLTFSTLTVSNMSPEDSSIYLCSVDRDDTEAFFGQGTRLTVV.

The chain recombines TRBV5-1 with TRBJ1-5; 7 bases align to TRBD1. The germline CDR1 and CDR2 sequences are SGHRS and YFSETQ. V was clipped by 4 bases and J by 6 bases; unmatched bases: 10. The CDR3 has 15 amino acids. The chain's CDR3 is CASSPGVRGLQPQHF. The DNA of the CDR3 is TGCGCCAGCAGCCCTGGAGTTAGGGGGCTTCAGCCCCAGCATTTT. The variable domain in full, completed from reference TRBV5-1 and TRBJ1-5, reads KAGVTQTPRYLIKTRGQQVTLSCSPISGHRSVSWYQQTPGQGLQFLFEYFSETQRNKGNFPGRFSGRQFSNSRSEMNVSTLELGDSALYLCASSPGVRGLQPQHFGDGTRLSIL.

As for this clone: A junction boundary mismatches the germline segment, possibly from a read error. The chain uses TRBV4-1 and TRBJ1-5; D is possibly TRBD1 (6 bases). This CDR3 is built from 16 residues. Looked up from germline, CDR1 is MGHRA and CDR2 is YSYEKL. This chain's CDR3 is CASTQTRGGAGQPQHF. CDR3 sequence (DNA): TGCGCCAGCACCCAAACTCGGGGGGGCGCGGGTCAGCCCCAGCATTTT.

This chain links TRBV5-1 with TRBJ1-2; no definite D call. There are 14 residues in the CDR3. V shed 0 bases and J shed 8 bases, with 14 bases lying between them. CDR1 SGHRS and CDR2 YFSETQ come from the germline V gene. The CDR3 loop reads CASSLAGMVEGYTF. The CDR3 DNA follows: TGCGCCAGCAGCTTGGCCGGGATGGTTGAAGGCTACACCTTC.

The chain combines TRBV18 with TRBJ1-1; 8 bases fit TRBD1. The CDR3 length is 16 residues. Germline lookup yields CDR1 KGHSH and CDR2 LQKENI. V lost 3 bases to trimming and J lost 4 bases; unmatched junction nucleotides: 10. The CDR3, as DNA: TGTGCCAGCTCACCGGCCCGACAGGGGAGTGGCACTGAAGCTTTCTTT. Amino acids: CASSPARQGSGTEAFF.

The chain combines TRBV28 with TRBJ1-3; D unclear. This CDR3 is built from 11 residues. The ends were cut back, 7 bases at V and 4 bases at J, with 5 bases in the middle. The germline V gene has CDR1 MDHEN and CDR2 SYDVKM. The CDR3 coding sequence is TGTGCCAGCATCTCCGGAAACACCATATATTTT. Its translation: CASISGNTIYF.

The rearrangement links TRBV5-1 to TRBJ2-7; 8 nucleotides align to TRBD1. Trimming took 3 bases from V and 2 from J; bases not matched to a gene: 7. The CDR3 contains 15 residues. Germline V gives CDR1 SGHRS, CDR2 YFSETQ. The chain's CDR3 is CASSSGGTGTYEQYF. The CDR3 DNA sequence: TGCGCCAGCAGCTCTGGGGGGACAGGCACCTACGAGCAGTACTTC.

The rearrangement uses TRBV28 and TRBJ1-5, with D possibly matching TRBD1 (6 bases). In germline, CDR1 is MDHEN, CDR2 SYDVKM. V was pared by 11 bases and J by 6 bases, with 20 bases between. There are 14 residues in the CDR3. In DNA, the CDR3 is TGTGCCGCACAGGGCTCGCTTCGAATTCAGCCCCAGCATTTT. This sequence encodes CAAQGSLRIQPQHF.